This T cell receptor (beta chain) is from a study of blood T cell repertoires in COVID-19. Study background: From T cells, B-cell-depleted T cells, or PBMCs came the material, which was cDNA or gDNA.

V lost 3 bases and J lost 2; bases outside the gene matches: 3. The CDR3 is 15 residues long. Germline-derived CDR1 and CDR2 are KGHSH and LQKENI. The assay was immunoSEQ multiplex PCR, and TCRdb's table has in-frame clones only and misses some. The data show about 290,000 clones, just under 85% seen once. The sequence was collected from a woman aged 45 to 65 with active or convalescent COVID-19. What was sequenced was peripheral blood. The rearrangement links TRBV18 to TRBJ2-7; 11 bases align to TRBD1. The CDR3 DNA is TGTGCCAGCTCACCGGGGACAGGGGGAACCTACGAGCAGTACTTC. The encoded protein is CASSPGTGGTYEQYF.